The entry that follows covers one T cell receptor beta chain sequence. Many counts were recorded for this clonotype. Its antigen remains unidentified. No base-level quality is on record; no much larger clone is a single base apart. TCR cDNA was made using 5'RACE template switching, a step that added a universal primer site and unique molecular identifiers. Priming of cDNA synthesis was performed from both the TCR alpha and TCR beta constant segments. Two PCR steps were used to amplify libraries, with sample barcodes and sequencing adapters being added in the second step. Sequencing of the libraries was done on either Illumina HiSeq 2500 (2x100 bp) or NovaSeq (2x150 bp). The paper's processing steps were these. MIGEC was used to demultiplex reads and collapse the reads into UMI consensus sequences, and MiXCR was used for V(D)J alignment. Clonotypes responding to the vaccine were identified with edgeR on replicate PBMC samples, with the criteria of FDR below 0.01 and a log2 fold change above 5 up to day 15. Bulk clonotypes were assigned CD4 or CD8 identity according to which sequenced CD4 or CD8 repertoire held them at higher abundance. TCRdb reworked the public reads: Q25 trimming with fastp, MiXCR clone assembly, productive beta chains retained. Identical CDR3 proteins give one entry, which carries the most common genes and DNA. The authors' filters were not applied to this entry. The sample data list about 630,000 distinct CDR3 sequences, and about 12% of these were observed just once. The top ten clonotypes cover about 15% of the sample.

The V end loses 4 bases and the J end loses 1 base, and a stretch of 8 bases separates them. CDR1 SQVTM and CDR2 ANQGSEA are derived from the germline V gene. From its cysteine to its phenylalanine, the CDR3 spans 12 amino acids. Kept here is only the CDR3 DNA, which spans 36 bases and is read in frame from base 1. This sample is part of a study of T cells after yellow fever vaccination (dated by TCRdb to the late 2010s). In terms of the full investigation: Libraries from fractions with low cell numbers were prepared with the SMART-Seq v4 Ultra Low Input RNA kit. To track T-cell clones before and after primary and booster YFV17D yellow fever vaccination, bulk TCR alpha and beta repertoires were sequenced longitudinally. Two healthy male donors, one aged 18 to 30 and one aged 30 to 40 years, were included in the cohort. Blood samples were taken at several timepoints before and after primary and secondary immunization, and bulk PBMC replicates and cell subsets were isolated. Broad study findings and their caveats: Only a couple of donors were included in the study, so the extent to which the findings can be generalized is limited. Computational filtering was needed because FACS-sorted repertoires could contain abundant contaminating clonotypes from the bulk population. A small share of clonotypes was detected in both CD4 and CD8 compartments, with the overlap likely arising from convergent recombination. After the booster, most clones that had expanded after primary vaccination were detected again (approximately 95% of CD4 and 88% of CD8), suggesting broad maintenance of memory. The secondary T-cell response was weaker than the primary response but faster, peaking on day 5 instead of day 15.

Interpreted using the paper, the treatment or condition label stands for: live attenuated yellow fever vaccine strain. At each blood-draw timepoint, two biological replicates of bulk PBMCs were collected. A standard Ficoll-Paque protocol was used to isolate PBMCs from peripheral blood. TriZol was used to extract RNA from bulk PBMCs, CD4 and CD8 fractions, and dextramer-positive and dextramer-negative fractions. This sequence uses TRBV29-1 and TRBJ2-7, with the D gene not clear enough to name. This sample comprised PBMCs, obtained on the day of the yellow fever booster vaccination. This TCR was sampled from a man in his thirties or forties who received the YFV17D yellow fever vaccine. The DNA sequence follows: TGCAGCGTTGTTTTACAGTCCTACGAGCAGTACTTC. It translates as CSVVLQSYEQYF.